The next 21 T cell receptor beta chains were all read from a single sample in a study of cytomegalovirus exposure and HLA in healthy donors. PCR primers comprised 60 Vbeta and 13 Jbeta primers. The assay was immunoSEQ multiplex PCR, and TCRdb's table has in-frame clones only and misses some. The sample lists about 150,000 clones; roughly 82% were seen once. The sequenced material came from PBMCs. These receptors came from a woman aged 45-60 years in good health and CMV-seropositive.

The chain recombines TRBV4-2 with TRBJ1-6; tentative D call: TRBD1 (5 bases). V lost 0 bases and J 10 bases, leaving 13 bases between the germline ends. The CDR3 sequence is 15 residues long. Germline V gene data show CDR1 as LGHNA and CDR2 as YNFKEQ. The CDR3 reads CASSQERGERSPLHF. As DNA, the CDR3 is TGTGCCAGCAGCCAAGAAAGGGGTGAGAGGTCACCCCTCCACTTT.

The chain uses TRBV6-5 and TRBJ1-6; TRBD1 agrees at 7 bases. CDR3 length equals 14 residues. Germline CDR1 and CDR2: MNHEY and SVGAGI. V lost 5 bases to trimming and J lost 10 bases; unmatched junction nucleotides: 8. In DNA, the CDR3 is TGTGCCAGCAGTCCAGACAGGGTTGGATCACCCCTCCACTTT. This gives the protein CASSPDRVGSPLHF.

Regarding this clone: The sample carries other DNA sequences with the same CDR3. The chain uses TRBV6-6 and TRBJ1-1; weak D call: TRBD1 (5 bases). CDR1 and CDR2 from the germline V gene are MNHNY and SVGAGI (reference sequence). This CDR3 is 15 amino acids long. V was cut by 7 bases and J by 5 bases, with 20 bases left in between. CDR3 bases: TGTGCCAGCACCAAAGGGGAGGGAGTAAGGACTGAAGCTTTCTTT. It codes for CASTKGEGVRTEAFF.

The chain uses TRBV29-1 and TRBJ1-1, with D perhaps TRBD1 (6 bases). From germline, CDR1 is SQVTM and CDR2 ANQGSEA. The CDR3 is 13 amino acids. The DNA of the CDR3 is TGCAGAACCACAGGGCCCGGGAACACTGAAGCTTTCTTT. Amino acids: CRTTGPGNTEAFF.

The genes are TRBV30 and TRBJ2-6, with D possibly matching TRBD1 (5 bases). CDR1 GTSNPN and CDR2 SVGIG come from the germline V gene (reference sequence). This CDR3 contains 18 residues. Between the trimmed V and J ends, which lost 0 bases and 3 bases, there was a span of 18 bases. CDR3 nucleotides: TGTGCCTGGAGTGTATCGTGGGCCAGGGCTTATGGGGCCAACGTCCTGACTTTC. Translated: CAWSVSWARAYGANVLTF.

The chain employs TRBV5-6 and TRBJ2-7, with 9 bases aligning to TRBD1. The CDR3 sequence is 14 residues long. V was pared by 2 bases and J by 6 bases, with 6 bases of the junction left unmatched. The germline gives CDR1 SGHDT, CDR2 YYEEEE. CDR3 nucleotide sequence: TGTGCCAGCAGCTTTGGACAGGGGCTGGTCGAGCAGTACTTC. As protein: CASSFGQGLVEQYF.

This chain uses TRBV18 with TRBJ2-2, with D perhaps matching TRBD1 (8 bases). The CDR3 runs to 16 residues. Per germline, CDR1 KGHSH and CDR2 LQKENI. Trimming stripped 7 bases from V and 2 bases from J, with 17 bases between. The DNA for the CDR3 is TGTGCCAGCTTCCCGACAGGGGAGGGAAACACCGGGGAGCTGTTTTTT. Translated: CASFPTGEGNTGELFF.

The CDR3 nucleotides read TGCGCCAGCAGCCCGGGCGCGGGGGCCCCTACCGGCTACACCTTC. It encodes CASSPGAGAPTGYTF. The chain is built from TRBV4-3 and TRBJ1-2, with TRBD1 as a possible D gene (6 bases). The V gene lost 4 bases and the J gene lost 8 bases, with 20 bases spanning the gap. The CDR3 runs 15 residues. Looked up from germline, CDR1 is LGHNA and CDR2 is YSLEER.

Details on this clone: Other DNA sequences in this specimen translate into the identical CDR3. The chain links TRBV2 to TRBJ2-1, with 8 bases matching TRBD1. Germline-derived CDR1 and CDR2 are SNHLY and FYNNEI. Losses at the gene ends were 4 bases for V and 4 bases for J; bases not matched to a gene: 0. This CDR3 is built from 13 residues. The CDR3, as DNA: TGTGCCAGCAGTGGACAGGGGTACAATGAGCAGTTCTTC. This gives the protein CASSGQGYNEQFF.

The chain carries TRBV5-1 and TRBJ1-1, with 8 bases identical to TRBD1. With 0 bases clipped from V and 4 bases from J, the junction kept 8 bases outside the gene matches. This CDR3 is built from 16 residues. The germline V gene encodes CDR1 SGHRS and CDR2 YFSETQ. This chain's CDR3 is CASSLGQGALGTEAFF. CDR3 coding DNA: TGCGCCAGCAGCTTGGGGCAGGGGGCATTGGGCACTGAAGCTTTCTTT.

The chain is built from TRBV5-1 and TRBJ2-3; 11 bases match TRBD2. This CDR3 has 19 residues. Trimming took 2 bases from V and 2 from J; bases not matched to a gene: 13. Germline-derived CDR1 and CDR2 are SGHRS and YFSETQ. CDR3 residues: CASSFPGSSGGATTDTQYF. CDR3 in DNA: TGCGCCAGCAGCTTTCCCGGGAGTAGCGGGGGGGCAACCACAGATACGCAGTATTTT. Using reference TRBV5-1 and TRBJ2-3 for the parts outside the CDR3, the full variable domain is KAGVTQTPRYLIKTRGQQVTLSCSPISGHRSVSWYQQTPGQGLQFLFEYFSETQRNKGNFPGRFSGRQFSNSRSEMNVSTLELGDSALYLCASSFPGSSGGATTDTQYFGPGTRLTVL.

This chain links TRBV28 with TRBJ1-2; D may be TRBD1 (6 bases). Looked up from germline, CDR1 is MDHEN and CDR2 is SYDVKM. The CDR3 is 15 amino acids. Trimming took off 3 bases at V and 0 bases at J, with 11 bases between the two ends. The DNA for the CDR3 is TGTGCCAGCAGTTTGTTTAAGGGGGCTAACTATGGCTACACCTTC. Translated: CASSLFKGANYGYTF.

This CDR3 is CASRAQALSSYEQYF. DNA of the CDR3: TGTGCCAGCAGGGCACAGGCCCTGAGCTCCTACGAGCAGTACTTC. The rearrangement links TRBV6-6 to TRBJ2-7; D may be TRBD1 (5 bases). Germline V CDR1 and CDR2: MNHNY, SVGAGI (reference sequence). V lost 6 bases to trimming and J lost 0 bases, with 15 bases between them. The CDR3 spans 15 residues.

This clone appeared once. V gene TRBV6-5 combines with J gene TRBJ2-3; TRBD2 aligns across 7 bases. Germline V gene sequence: CDR1 MNHEY, CDR2 SVGAGI. The CDR3 spans 15 residues. The trim removed 2 bases at V and 2 bases at J, leaving 4 bases unmatched. CDR3 region: CASSYGGGATDTQYF. The CDR3 DNA reads as TGTGCCAGCAGTTACGGGGGAGGGGCCACAGATACGCAGTATTTT.

V and J are TRBV12-5 and TRBJ2-2; the D gene is possibly TRBD1 (6 bases). The CDR3 consists of 13 residues. The germline V gene encodes CDR1 LGHNT and CDR2 FRNRAP. V was cut by 5 bases and J by 7 bases, with 11 bases left in between. The CDR3 is CASGPGAGGELFF. CDR3 nucleotides: TGTGCTAGTGGTCCAGGGGCAGGCGGGGAGCTGTTTTTT.

This clone was seen a few times. Here the CDR3 reads CASHPRTGKLGYTF. CDR3 DNA sequence: TGTGCCAGCCACCCCCGGACAGGGAAACTTGGCTACACCTTC. The chain carries TRBV28 and TRBJ1-2; TRBD1 matches at 8 bases. V dropped 8 bases and J dropped 7; count of bases not matched to a gene: 12. Looked up from germline, CDR1 is MDHEN and CDR2 is SYDVKM. This CDR3 comprises 14 residues.

The V call is TRBV10-2, the J call TRBJ1-4; 8 bases are shared with TRBD1. Losses at the gene ends were 5 bases for V and 5 bases for J; bases not matched to a gene: 4. The CDR3 contains 14 residues. Germline CDR1 WSHSY, CDR2 SAAADI. CDR3 nucleotides: TGCGCCAGCAGTTGGACAGGGCCAAATGAAAAACTGTTTTTT. It translates to CASSWTGPNEKLFF.

This clone is a singleton in its sample. Other DNA sequences of this sample code for an identical CDR3. The chain links TRBV9 to TRBJ1-5; 7 bases match TRBD1. With 0 bases clipped from V and 4 bases from J, the junction kept 1 base outside the gene matches. The CDR3 sequence is 14 residues long. Germline CDR1 is SGDLS and CDR2 is YYNGEE. The CDR3 sequence: CASSVGQGNQPQHF. DNA for the CDR3: TGTGCCAGCAGCGTAGGACAGGGAAATCAGCCCCAGCATTTT.

CDR3 sequence (DNA): TGTGCCAGCAGCTTAGGACTAGCTGAGAGCAATCAGCCCCAGCATTTT. It yields the protein CASSLGLAESNQPQHF. The gene calls are TRBV7-8 and TRBJ1-5; the D is unclear. The germline V and J ends were trimmed by 1 base and 1 base, with 11 bases remaining between them. The CDR3 spans 16 residues. The germline V gene has CDR1 SGHVS and CDR2 FQNEAQ.

V gene TRBV9 combines with J gene TRBJ1-1, with D perhaps TRBD1 (6 bases). CDR1 and CDR2 from the germline V gene are SGDLS and YYNGEE. Trimming shortened V by 0 bases and J by 4 bases, and 16 bases separated the two germline ends. The CDR3 sequence is 16 residues long. This CDR3 is CASSVAPPGETTEAFF. The DNA of the CDR3 is TGTGCCAGCAGCGTAGCCCCTCCAGGGGAAACCACTGAAGCTTTCTTT.

The J gene is TRBJ1-6, the V gene TRBV7-2, with D possibly being TRBD1 (6 bases). The V end lost 1 base, the J end lost 11 bases, and 15 bases lay between the germline ends. Germline V gene sequence: CDR1 SGHTA, CDR2 FQGNSA. This CDR3 spans 15 amino acids. The CDR3 coding sequence is TGTGCCAGCAGCTTAGTCGGGCAGGGGACAACACCCCTCCACTTT. It encodes CASSLVGQGTTPLHF.